This T cell receptor (beta chain) comes out of a study of blood T cell repertoires in COVID-19. Study summary: Sources were T cells, B-cell-depleted T cells, or PBMCs; the material itself was cDNA or gDNA.

Per the study methods: Estimation of nucleated cell counts relied on the amplification of reference gene primers. The assay was immunoSEQ multiplex PCR, and TCRdb's table has in-frame clones only and misses some. Clone size and V and J calls were adopted from that table, with D and trimming inferred from the DNA. The sample carries fewer than 40,000 clones, over 75% recorded once. The CDR3 contains 14 residues. Per germline, CDR1 SGHTA and CDR2 FQGNSA. V dropped 1 base and J dropped 3; count of bases not matched to a gene: 2. This chain uses TRBV7-2 with TRBJ2-7, with 8 bases identical to TRBD1. The receptor's source is a man at least 80 years old with active COVID-19. Sequencing was done on a sample of peripheral blood. CDR3 bases: TGTGCCAGCAGCTTAGGCAGGGGGCACTACGAGCAGTACTTC. Its translation: CASSLGRGHYEQYF.